One sample yielded the 14 T cell receptor beta chains listed below, sequenced in a study of blood T cells in healthy people across ages. For the second PCR, which ran for 7 to 11 cycles, a sample-barcoded 5' primer and a J-beta primer mix were used. TCRdb itself ran the 5' RACE reads through MiXCR, one entry per CDR3 protein. Among hundreds of thousands of distinct CDR3 sequences listed, around 20% were seen once. Material for sequencing was blood. The receptors were sampled from a man between 65 and 85 years old in good health.

The chain carries TRBV10-3 and TRBJ2-5, with 9 bases that match TRBD1. Germline values: CDR1 ENHRY, CDR2 SYGVKD. The CDR3 length is 15 residues. The junction had 8 bases not matched to a gene; V was cut back by 5 bases and J by 4 bases. The CDR3 here is CAISHRGREGETQYF. Here the CDR3 DNA reads TGTGCCATCAGTCACAGGGGGCGGGAAGGAGAGACCCAGTACTTC.

This clonotype was counted ten times or more. This chain connects TRBV6-1 to TRBJ1-3, with unresolved D. The V gene's germline CDR1 is MNHNS and CDR2 SASEGT. This CDR3 is built from 15 residues. Between the trimmed V and J ends, which lost 5 bases and 0 bases, there was a span of 11 bases. In DNA form, the CDR3 reads TGTGCCAGCAGTCTTGTGGGGAGCTCTGGAAACACCATATATTTT. Protein: CASSLVGSSGNTIYF.

This clonotype was counted between two and nine times. The chain recombines TRBV11-2 with TRBJ1-4; D is perhaps TRBD1 (5 bases). CDR3 length: 15 amino acids. CDR1 SGHAT and CDR2 FQNNGV come from the germline V gene. Trimming removed 1 base from V and 6 bases from J, with 12 bases in between. The CDR3 DNA sequence: TGTGCCAGCAGCTTAGGTGGGGGAGAGGATGAAAAACTGTTTTTT. It yields the protein CASSLGGGEDEKLFF.

This clonotype was counted a few times. The chain links TRBV18 to TRBJ1-6; 10 bases align to TRBD1. The CDR3 spans 16 residues. Germline V gene data show CDR1 as KGHSH and CDR2 as LQKENI. Trimming took 4 bases from V and 10 from J; bases not matched to a gene: 10. CDR3 loop: CASSQTGDRGSSPLHF. Written as DNA, the CDR3 is TGTGCCAGCTCACAAACCGGGGACAGGGGTAGCTCACCCCTCCACTTT.

The chain has TRBV20-1 and TRBJ1-1, with D tentatively TRBD1 (6 bases). V lost 1 base to trimming and J lost 6 bases, with 12 bases between them. Germline V lookup: CDR1 DFQATT, CDR2 SNEGSKA (reference sequence). This CDR3 region has 13 residues. Here the CDR3 DNA reads TGCAGTGCTAGAGCCCCTCAGGGGTCTGAAGCTTTCTTT. Amino acids: CSARAPQGSEAFF.

This clonotype was seen a few times. V and J are TRBV12-3 or TRBV12-4 and TRBJ2-3, with D unresolved. Between the trimmed V and J ends, which lost 8 bases and 2 bases, there was a span of 11 bases. The CDR3 has 13 residues. CDR3 region: CASDGGSTDTQYF. DNA for the CDR3: TGTGCCAGCGATGGCGGTTCCACAGATACGCAGTATTTT.

The CDR3 sequence: CASSLSVENEQFF. In nucleotides, the CDR3 is TGTGCCAGCAGCCTCTCGGTCGAGAATGAGCAGTTCTTC. V is TRBV3-1 and J is TRBJ2-1; no definite D call. The CDR3 extends over 13 amino acids. Germline V lookup: CDR1 LGHDT, CDR2 YNNKEL (reference sequence). V lost 4 bases, J lost 7 bases, and 11 bases lay in between.

This clonotype was counted at least ten times. This chain uses TRBV10-3 with TRBJ1-4, with 9 bases fitting TRBD1. J was trimmed by 3 bases and V by 3 bases; bases with no gene match: 5. The CDR3 loop spans 16 amino acids. The germline V gene has CDR1 ENHRY and CDR2 SYGVKD. The CDR3 loop reads CAISEDRTGANEKLFF. Written as DNA, the CDR3 is TGTGCCATCAGTGAAGACCGGACAGGGGCTAATGAAAAACTGTTTTTT.

This clonotype was seen many times. This sequence joins TRBV10-3 and TRBJ2-3; 10 nucleotides align to TRBD1. This CDR3 spans 15 amino acids. The J segment lost 4 bases and the V segment lost 6 bases, leaving 7 bases of the junction unmatched. Germline V CDR1 and CDR2: ENHRY, SYGVKD. This CDR3 reads CAIRASGQGPDTQYF. In DNA form, the CDR3 reads TGTGCCATCAGGGCATCGGGACAGGGGCCAGATACGCAGTATTTT.

This clonotype has a count of ten or more. The V call is TRBV15, the J call TRBJ2-2; 7 bases are shared with TRBD2. From germline, CDR1 is LNHNV and CDR2 YYDKDF (reference sequence). Unmatched junction bases numbered 8, after V lost 0 bases and J lost 4 bases. The CDR3 loop spans 17 amino acids. CDR3 in DNA: TGTGCCACCAGCAGAGATCTCCGCGGGAGTATCACCGGGGAGCTGTTTTTT. This codes for CATSRDLRGSITGELFF.

The gene calls are TRBV6-5 and TRBJ2-2; 7 bases match TRBD1. Per germline, CDR1 MNHEY and CDR2 SVGAGI. CDR3 size: 16 residues. V lost 2 bases, J lost 0 bases, and 3 bases stayed unmatched. CDR3 bases: TGTGCCAGCAGTTACGACCAGGGGGCGAACACCGGGGAGCTGTTTTTT. It yields the protein CASSYDQGANTGELFF.

This clonotype has a count of ten or more. The V gene is TRBV29-1, the J gene TRBJ2-5, with 8 positions matching TRBD1. In germline, CDR1 is SQVTM, CDR2 ANQGSEA. The CDR3 consists of 15 residues. Trimming at V came to 4 bases and at J to 4 bases, leaving 11 bases not matched to a gene. The CDR3 coding sequence is TGCAGCGTTGCCCCCGATCCAGGGGGCCGAGAGACCCAGTACTTC. Its protein is CSVAPDPGGRETQYF.

This clonotype was recorded many times. The chain joins TRBV9 to TRBJ2-3; D perhaps matches TRBD1 (6 bases). With 0 bases removed from V and 3 bases from J, the gap between germline ends came to 14 bases. CDR1 and CDR2 (germline): SGDLS, YYNGEE. This CDR3 spans 16 amino acids. The CDR3 spells CASSVGGRGRTDTQYF. CDR3 nucleotides: TGTGCCAGCAGCGTAGGCGGCAGGGGCCGGACAGATACGCAGTATTTT. The complete variable domain, with remaining parts taken from reference TRBV9 and TRBJ2-3, reads DSGVTQTPKHLITATGQRVTLRCSPRSGDLSVYWYQQSLDQGLQFLIQYYNGEERAKGNILERFSAQQFPDLHSELNLSSLELGDSALYFCASSVGGRGRTDTQYFGPGTRLTVL.

This clonotype was seen ten or more times. The chain combines TRBV9 with TRBJ1-2; a weak D match, TRBD1 (6 bases). From germline, CDR1 is SGDLS and CDR2 YYNGEE. The CDR3 totals 15 residues. Trimming cost V 4 bases and J 3 bases, with 16 bases left between them. The CDR3 loop reads CASSPGAGADYGYTF. In DNA form, the CDR3 reads TGTGCCAGCAGCCCCGGGGCGGGGGCTGACTATGGCTACACCTTC.